This T cell receptor beta chain emerged from a study of vaccination effects on CD4 cells after COVID-19. The V gene's germline CDR1 is SGHTA and CDR2 FQGNSA. There are 17 residues in the CDR3. V lost 4 bases and J lost 1, with 19 bases in between. When ten to eleven days of culture had elapsed, CD4+ T cells were isolated. This clone was observed once. Its antigen is as yet unknown. Produced via immunoSEQ multiplex PCR; TCRdb's table is partial and in-frame only. The data hold 70,000 to 75,000 clones, with 60% to 80% observed a single time. The TCR originated in a human donor who received a COVID-19 vaccine. V is TRBV7-2 and J is TRBJ2-5, with a tentative D call TRBD1 (6 bases). The source was CD4+ T cells from PBMCs cultured without peptide, collected before COVID-19 vaccination. In DNA form, the CDR3 reads TGTGCCAGCAGCTCATACAGGGCAACTACACTCCAAGAGACCCAGTACTTC. Its protein is CASSSYRATTLQETQYF.